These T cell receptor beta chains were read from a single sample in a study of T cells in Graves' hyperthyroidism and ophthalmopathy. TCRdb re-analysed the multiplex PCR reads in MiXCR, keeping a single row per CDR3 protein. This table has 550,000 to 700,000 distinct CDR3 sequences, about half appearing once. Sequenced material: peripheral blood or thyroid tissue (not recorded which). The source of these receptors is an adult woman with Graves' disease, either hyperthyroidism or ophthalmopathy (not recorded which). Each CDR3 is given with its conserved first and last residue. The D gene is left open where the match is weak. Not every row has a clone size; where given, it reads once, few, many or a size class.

CDR3 protein: CASSLMSSGTGELFF; CDR3 DNA: TGTGCCAGCAGCTTAATGTCTAGCGGCACCGGGGAGCTGTTTTTT; D gene: TRBD2; V gene: TRBV7-3; clone size: once; J gene: TRBJ2-2
CDR3 protein: CASSFPRTGDSPLHF; CDR3 DNA: TGTGCCAGCAGCTTCCCTCGGACAGGGGATTCACCCCTCCACTTC; D gene: TRBD1; V gene: TRBV11-2; clone size: -; J gene: TRBJ1-6
CDR3 protein: CASSTQSNSPLHF; CDR3 DNA: TGTGCCAGCAGTACACAGAGTAATTCACCCCTCCACTTT; D gene: -; V gene: TRBV25-1; clone size: -; J gene: TRBJ1-6
CDR3 protein: CAVTGVFNQPQHF; CDR3 DNA: TGTGCCGTGACAGGGGTCTTCAATCAGCCCCAGCATTTT; D gene: TRBD1; V gene: TRBV28; clone size: -; J gene: TRBJ1-5
CDR3 protein: CASSSKAPNTEAFF; CDR3 DNA: TGCGCCAGCAGCTCAAAGGCACCGAACACTGAAGCTTTCTTT; D gene: -; V gene: TRBV5-1; clone size: many; J gene: TRBJ1-1
CDR3 protein: CSARATSGDTGELFF; CDR3 DNA: TGCAGTGCTAGGGCTACTAGCGGGGACACCGGGGAGCTGTTTTTT; D gene: TRBD2; V gene: TRBV20-1; clone size: many; J gene: TRBJ2-2
CDR3 protein: CSAHLSGSPYF; CDR3 DNA: TGCAGTGCTCACCTTAGCGGGAGTCCGTACTTC; D gene: TRBD2; V gene: TRBV20-1; clone size: -; J gene: TRBJ2-7
CDR3 protein: CSARGRGRGYTF; CDR3 DNA: TGCAGTGCTAGGGGCCGGGGGCGAGGCTACACCTTC; D gene: -; V gene: TRBV20-1; clone size: -; J gene: TRBJ1-2
CDR3 protein: CASRPMDGPETQYF; CDR3 DNA: TGTGCCAGCAGACCGATGGACGGCCCGGAGACCCAGTACTTC; D gene: -; V gene: TRBV12-3/TRBV12-4; clone size: -; J gene: TRBJ2-5
CDR3 protein: CASSLDREFSNQPQHF; CDR3 DNA: TGTGCCAGCAGTCTCGACAGGGAATTTAGCAATCAGCCCCAGCATTTT; D gene: TRBD1; V gene: TRBV2; clone size: many; J gene: TRBJ1-5
CDR3 protein: CASSPSRVANEKLFF; CDR3 DNA: TGTGCCAGCAGTCCCTCGCGGGTTGCTAATGAAAAACTGTTTTTT; D gene: -; V gene: TRBV6-5; clone size: -; J gene: TRBJ1-4
CDR3 protein: CASSLGAGITGAYEQYF; CDR3 DNA: TGTGCCAGCAGCTTAGGGGCGGGGATTACGGGGGCCTACGAGCAGTACTTC; D gene: -; V gene: TRBV7-8; clone size: -; J gene: TRBJ2-7
CDR3 protein: CAISERGGGEKLFF; CDR3 DNA: TGTGCCATCAGTGAGAGGGGCGGAGGTGAAAAACTGTTTTTT; D gene: -; V gene: TRBV10-3; clone size: -; J gene: TRBJ1-4
CDR3 protein: CASSPTGLLGSPLHF; CDR3 DNA: TGTGCCAGCAGCCCCACGGGCCTCCTCGGTTCACCCCTCCACTTT; D gene: -; V gene: TRBV7-9; clone size: once; J gene: TRBJ1-6
CDR3 protein: CASSSWDRAGNTEAFF; CDR3 DNA: TGTGCCAGCAGCTCGTGGGACCGGGCGGGGAACACTGAAGCTTTCTTT; D gene: -; V gene: TRBV7-9; clone size: many; J gene: TRBJ1-1
CDR3 protein: CSAPRQGRGYTF; CDR3 DNA: TGCAGTGCTCCCCGACAGGGTCGGGGCTACACCTTC; D gene: TRBD1; V gene: TRBV20-1; clone size: -; J gene: TRBJ1-2
CDR3 protein: CASRDNANSPLHF; CDR3 DNA: TGCGCCAGCAGGGACAATGCCAATTCACCCCTCCACTTT; D gene: -; V gene: TRBV4-1; clone size: few; J gene: TRBJ1-6
CDR3 protein: CASSLSSSGTGVNEQYF; CDR3 DNA: TGTGCCAGCAGCTTAAGTTCGAGTGGGACAGGGGTAAACGAGCAGTACTTC; D gene: TRBD1; V gene: TRBV7-8; clone size: many; J gene: TRBJ2-7
CDR3 protein: CSAGQVDTEAFF; CDR3 DNA: TGCAGCGCCGGACAGGTGGACACTGAAGCTTTCTTT; D gene: TRBD1; V gene: TRBV29-1; clone size: -; J gene: TRBJ1-1
CDR3 protein: CASSLGSGRQETQYF; CDR3 DNA: TGCGCCAGCAGCTTGGGTTCGGGACGCCAAGAGACCCAGTACTTC; D gene: -; V gene: TRBV5-1; clone size: many; J gene: TRBJ2-5
CDR3 protein: CATPGQQPNQPQHF; CDR3 DNA: TGCGCCACCCCGGGACAGCAACCTAATCAGCCCCAGCATTTT; D gene: TRBD1; V gene: TRBV10-1; clone size: -; J gene: TRBJ1-5
CDR3 protein: CASSLAGPAGELFF; CDR3 DNA: TGTGCCAGCAGCTTAGCGGGGCCTGCCGGGGAGCTGTTTTTT; D gene: -; V gene: TRBV7-6; clone size: few; J gene: TRBJ2-2
CDR3 protein: CASSSSTGVSGELFF; CDR3 DNA: TGTGCCAGCAGCTCCTCGACAGGGGTCTCCGGGGAGCTGTTTTTT; D gene: TRBD1; V gene: TRBV7-3; clone size: -; J gene: TRBJ2-2
CDR3 protein: CASSPDRGQPQHF; CDR3 DNA: TGTGCCAGCAGCCCGGACAGGGGACAGCCCCAGCATTTT; D gene: TRBD1; V gene: TRBV6-5; clone size: -; J gene: TRBJ1-5
CDR3 protein: CASSSHRTAEETQYF; CDR3 DNA: TGTGCCAGCAGCTCGCATCGGACTGCCGAAGAGACCCAGTACTTC; D gene: -; V gene: TRBV5-6; clone size: few; J gene: TRBJ2-5
CDR3 protein: CSVEARIANEKLFF; CDR3 DNA: TGCAGCGTTGAAGCTAGGATTGCTAATGAAAAACTGTTTTTT; D gene: -; V gene: TRBV29-1; clone size: -; J gene: TRBJ1-4
CDR3 protein: CASSTRQGAIGSSGANVLTF; CDR3 DNA: TGTGCCAGCAGTACCCGACAGGGGGCAATTGGGTCTTCTGGGGCCAACGTCCTGACTTTC; D gene: TRBD1; V gene: TRBV2; clone size: -; J gene: TRBJ2-6
CDR3 protein: CASRIRQGSYEQYF; CDR3 DNA: TGTGCCAGCAGAATTCGACAGGGTTCCTACGAGCAGTACTTC; D gene: TRBD1; V gene: TRBV5-5; clone size: many; J gene: TRBJ2-7
CDR3 protein: CASQGGGRNTEAFF; CDR3 DNA: TGTGCCAGTCAGGGCGGGGGGCGTAACACTGAAGCTTTCTTT; D gene: -; V gene: TRBV2; clone size: -; J gene: TRBJ1-1
CDR3 protein: CATSTEGFSGNTIYF; CDR3 DNA: TGTGCCACCAGCACGGAAGGTTTCTCTGGAAACACCATATATTTT; D gene: -; V gene: TRBV15; clone size: -; J gene: TRBJ1-3
CDR3 protein: CASSIPAGTATYGYTF; CDR3 DNA: TGTGCCAGTAGTATCCCTGCCGGGACAGCAACCTATGGCTACACCTTC; D gene: TRBD1; V gene: TRBV19; clone size: many; J gene: TRBJ1-2
CDR3 protein: CASSRQGYPPNSPLHF; CDR3 DNA: TGTGCCAGCAGTCGACAGGGCTATCCACCTAATTCACCCCTCCACTTT; D gene: TRBD1; V gene: TRBV25-1; clone size: -; J gene: TRBJ1-6
CDR3 protein: CASSTNLNYEQYF; CDR3 DNA: TGTGCCAGCAGCACGAACCTAAACTACGAGCAGTACTTC; D gene: -; V gene: TRBV28; clone size: -; J gene: TRBJ2-7
CDR3 protein: CASSYSKGHNGYTF; CDR3 DNA: TGTGCCAGCAGTTACTCGAAGGGACATAATGGCTACACCTTC; D gene: -; V gene: TRBV10-3; clone size: -; J gene: TRBJ1-2
CDR3 protein: CSAIGPHNSYEQYF; CDR3 DNA: TGCAGTGCTATCGGACCGCACAACTCCTACGAGCAGTACTTC; D gene: -; V gene: TRBV20-1; clone size: -; J gene: TRBJ2-7
CDR3 protein: CASSQPVAGGQETQYF; CDR3 DNA: TGCGCCAGCAGCCAACCCGTAGCGGGAGGCCAAGAGACCCAGTACTTC; D gene: TRBD2; V gene: TRBV4-1; clone size: -; J gene: TRBJ2-5
CDR3 protein: CASSGVGVSYGHTF; CDR3 DNA: TGTGCAAGCAGTGGGGTGGGGGTCAGCTATGGCCACACCTTC; D gene: -; V gene: TRBV2; clone size: few; J gene: TRBJ1-2
CDR3 protein: CSTRVGGIGFYEQYF; CDR3 DNA: TGCAGTACTAGAGTAGGGGGAATAGGGTTCTACGAGCAGTACTTC; D gene: -; V gene: TRBV20-1; clone size: few; J gene: TRBJ2-7
CDR3 protein: CASSALGAGEEETQYF; CDR3 DNA: TGTGCCAGCAGCGCCCTCGGCGCGGGAGAGGAAGAGACCCAGTACTTC; D gene: TRBD2; V gene: TRBV11-1; clone size: many; J gene: TRBJ2-5
CDR3 protein: CSVDRDGITEAETQYF; CDR3 DNA: TGCAGCGTTGATCGGGACGGAATCACTGAAGCAGAGACCCAGTACTTC; D gene: -; V gene: TRBV29-1; clone size: -; J gene: TRBJ2-5